These 9 T cell receptor beta chains share one sample of origin, sequenced in a study of shared clonotypes between healthy human individuals (TCRdb year 2020). For the CD8 naive samples, CD45RO-negative cells were positively selected for CCR7, yielding a CD45RA+CCR7+ population from which TemRA cells were excluded. Libraries were constructed by the immunoSEQ multiplex PCR assay. As stored in TCRdb, this immuneACCESS dataset retains in-frame rearrangements with V and J assigned. A fraction of the clones does not appear; measured against another copy, unresolved V genes explain less than half of the discrepancy, and the remainder lacks a known reason. Counted in this sample were millions of clones; about 95% of them appeared once. The ten largest clones take up 0.85% to 1.2% of the sample. The sample comprised naive CD8+ T cells sorted from blood. The cell subset or site tag for this specimen amounts to: CD45RA+CCR7+. Receptor source: a man aged 18 to 35 in good health.

V and J are TRBV29-1 and TRBJ2-7; TRBD1 matches at 9 bases. The CDR3 has 13 amino acids. The V and J ends lost 0 bases and 3 bases, in that order; junction bases with no gene match: 0. Per the germline V gene, CDR1 is SQVTM and CDR2 is ANQGSEA. DNA of the CDR3: TGCAGCGTTGAAGAGACAGGGGGCTACGAGCAGTACTTC. This translates into CSVEETGGYEQYF.

The chain joins TRBV5-6 to TRBJ2-1, with a possible D match to TRBD2 (6 bases). The CDR3 contains 14 residues. Germline CDR1 is SGHDT and CDR2 is YYEEEE. Trimming removed 2 bases at V and 3 bases at J, with 9 bases between. The CDR3 protein is CASSFPGDYNEQFF. In DNA, the CDR3 is TGTGCCAGCAGCTTCCCGGGGGACTACAATGAGCAGTTCTTC.

The chain recombines TRBV4-1 with TRBJ2-2; D call uncertain. Trimming cost V 1 base and J 7 bases, with 4 bases left between them. This CDR3 has 12 residues. CDR1 and CDR2 from the germline V gene are MGHRA and YSYEKL. The CDR3 loop is CASSQGLGELFF. CDR3 DNA: TGCGCCAGCAGCCAAGGTCTCGGGGAGCTGTTTTTT.

The CDR3 sequence is CASSVAGATNEKLFF. CDR3 coding DNA: TGTGCCAGCAGCGTAGCCGGCGCAACTAATGAAAAACTGTTTTTT. The chain links TRBV9 to TRBJ1-4; D call uncertain. The CDR3 has 15 residues. V was cut by 0 bases and J by 0 bases, with 6 bases left in between. In germline, CDR1 is SGDLS, CDR2 YYNGEE.

The chain employs TRBV29-1 and TRBJ2-1, with D possibly called TRBD1 or TRBD2 (5 bases each). CDR1 is SQVTM, CDR2 ANQGSEA, per germline. The CDR3 runs to 15 residues. Deletions cut 1 base from V and 6 bases from J, with 16 bases between. CDR3: CSVEGGAGQGNEQFF. The DNA for the CDR3 is TGCAGCGTTGAAGGGGGCGCGGGTCAAGGCAATGAGCAGTTCTTC.

The chain recombines TRBV9 with TRBJ1-4; no clear D gene. Germline CDR1 reads SGDLS; CDR2 reads YYNGEE. The CDR3 runs to 15 residues. V was clipped by 4 bases and J by 2 bases, with 12 bases between them. This CDR3 reads CASSPWTDTNEKLFF. DNA for the CDR3: TGTGCCAGCAGCCCCTGGACGGATACTAATGAAAAACTGTTTTTT.

The count of this clone is one. This chain connects TRBV30 to TRBJ1-2; weak D call: TRBD1 (6 bases). Deletions cut 2 bases from V and 7 bases from J, with 11 bases between. There are 12 residues in the CDR3. Germline CDR1 is GTSNPN and CDR2 is SVGIG (reference sequence). Written as DNA, the CDR3 is TGTGCCTGGAGTCCGGGGGGCGCTGGCTACACCTTC. Encoded protein: CAWSPGGAGYTF.

The V and J genes are TRBV2 and TRBJ1-1, with 8 bases identical to TRBD1. Germline CDR1 is SNHLY and CDR2 is FYNNEI. The CDR3 has 12 amino acids. Trimming at V came to 4 bases and at J to 6 bases, leaving 1 base not matched to a gene. This CDR3 is CASSGTGSEAFF. DNA of the CDR3: TGTGCCAGCAGTGGGACAGGGTCTGAAGCTTTCTTT.

This chain joins TRBV2 and TRBJ2-1, with 12 nucleotides matching TRBD2. The V gene end was trimmed by 6 bases and the J gene end by 3 bases; junction bases not matched to a gene: 6. This CDR3 has 16 residues. In germline, CDR1 is SNHLY, CDR2 FYNNEI. The CDR3 here is CASSYRTSGDYNEQFF. Here the CDR3 DNA reads TGTGCCAGCAGCTACCGGACTAGCGGGGACTACAATGAGCAGTTCTTC.